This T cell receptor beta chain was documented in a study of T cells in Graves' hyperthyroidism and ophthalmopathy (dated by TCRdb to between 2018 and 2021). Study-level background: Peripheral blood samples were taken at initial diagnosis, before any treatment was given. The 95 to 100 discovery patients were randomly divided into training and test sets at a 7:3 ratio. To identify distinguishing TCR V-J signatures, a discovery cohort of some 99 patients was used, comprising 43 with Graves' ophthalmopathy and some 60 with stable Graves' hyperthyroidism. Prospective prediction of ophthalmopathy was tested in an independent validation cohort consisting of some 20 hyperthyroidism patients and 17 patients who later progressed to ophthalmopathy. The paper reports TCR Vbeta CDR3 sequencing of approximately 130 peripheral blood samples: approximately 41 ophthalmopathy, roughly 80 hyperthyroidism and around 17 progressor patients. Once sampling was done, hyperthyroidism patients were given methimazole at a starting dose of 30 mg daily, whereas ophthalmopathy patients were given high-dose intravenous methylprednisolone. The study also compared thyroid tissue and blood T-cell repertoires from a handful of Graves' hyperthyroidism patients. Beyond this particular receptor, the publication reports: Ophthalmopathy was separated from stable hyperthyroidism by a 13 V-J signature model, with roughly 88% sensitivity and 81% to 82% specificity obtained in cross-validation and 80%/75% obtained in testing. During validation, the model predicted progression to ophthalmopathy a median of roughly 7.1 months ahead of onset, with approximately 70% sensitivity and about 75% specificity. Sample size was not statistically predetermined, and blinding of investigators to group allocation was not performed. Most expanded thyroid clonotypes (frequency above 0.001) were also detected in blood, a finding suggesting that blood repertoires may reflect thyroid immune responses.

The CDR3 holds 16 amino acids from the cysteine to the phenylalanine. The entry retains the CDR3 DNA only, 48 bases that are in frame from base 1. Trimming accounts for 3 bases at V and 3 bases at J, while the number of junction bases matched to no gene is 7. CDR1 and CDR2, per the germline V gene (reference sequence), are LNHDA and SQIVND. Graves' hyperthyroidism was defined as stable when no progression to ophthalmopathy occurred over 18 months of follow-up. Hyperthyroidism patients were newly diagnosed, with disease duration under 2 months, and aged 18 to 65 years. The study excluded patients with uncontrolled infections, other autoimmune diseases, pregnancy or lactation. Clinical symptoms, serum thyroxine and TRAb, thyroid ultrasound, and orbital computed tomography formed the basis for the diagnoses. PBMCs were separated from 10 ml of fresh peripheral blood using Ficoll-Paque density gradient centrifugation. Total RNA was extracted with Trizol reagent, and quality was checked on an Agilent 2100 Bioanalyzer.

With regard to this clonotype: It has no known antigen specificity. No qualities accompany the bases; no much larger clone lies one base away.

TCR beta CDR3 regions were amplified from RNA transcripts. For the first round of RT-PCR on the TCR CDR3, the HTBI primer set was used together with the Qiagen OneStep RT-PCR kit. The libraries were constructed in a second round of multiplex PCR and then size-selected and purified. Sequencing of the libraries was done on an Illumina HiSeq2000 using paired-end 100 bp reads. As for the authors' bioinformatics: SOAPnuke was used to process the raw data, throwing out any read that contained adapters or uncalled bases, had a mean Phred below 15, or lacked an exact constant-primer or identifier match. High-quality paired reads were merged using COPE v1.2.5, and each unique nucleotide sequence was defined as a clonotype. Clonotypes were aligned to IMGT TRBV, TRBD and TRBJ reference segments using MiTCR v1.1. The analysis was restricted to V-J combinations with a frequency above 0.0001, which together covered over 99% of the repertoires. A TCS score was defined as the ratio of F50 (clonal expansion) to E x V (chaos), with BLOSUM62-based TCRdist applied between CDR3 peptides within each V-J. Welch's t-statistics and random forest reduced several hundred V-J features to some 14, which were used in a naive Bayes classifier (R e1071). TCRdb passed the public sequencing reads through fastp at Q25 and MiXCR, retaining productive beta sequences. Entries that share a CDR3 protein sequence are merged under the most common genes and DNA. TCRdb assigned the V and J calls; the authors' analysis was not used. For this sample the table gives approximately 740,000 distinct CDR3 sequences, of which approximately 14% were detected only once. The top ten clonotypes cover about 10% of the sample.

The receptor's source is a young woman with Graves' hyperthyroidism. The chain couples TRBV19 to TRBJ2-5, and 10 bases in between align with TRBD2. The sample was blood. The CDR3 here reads CASSIYGLAEKETQYF. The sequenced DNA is TGTGCCAGTAGTATCTACGGACTAGCGGAGAAAGAGACCCAGTACTTC.